The present TCR beta chain was sequenced within a study of CD8 T cells in ankylosing spondylitis. TCRdb reprocessed the 5' RACE reads via MiXCR and lists one record per CDR3 protein. The sample consists of 200,000 to 250,000 distinct CDR3 sequences, about a quarter of them appearing once. As regards this clonotype: Its cognate antigen is unknown.

Study-wide results and limits: Disease-linked clones were reportedly significantly enriched in matched ankylosing spondylitis synovial fluid. A TCR beta motif made of about 8 highly homologous variants seemed typical of ankylosing spondylitis blood.

The CDR3 spans 12 residues. The V gene lost 7 bases and the J gene lost 3 bases, with 12 bases spanning the gap. Germline CDR1 and CDR2: DFQATT and SNEGSKA (reference sequence). Sequencing was carried out using blood, either unsorted or a sorted T cell fraction (not recorded which). The rearrangement links TRBV20-1 to TRBJ2-5, with a tentative D call TRBD2 (5 bases). The clonotype originates from a male donor with ankylosing spondylitis or in good health (not recorded which). The CDR3 region has the DNA TGCAGTGTTAGGCTAGCTGAAGAGACCCAGTACTTC. Its translation: CSVRLAEETQYF.